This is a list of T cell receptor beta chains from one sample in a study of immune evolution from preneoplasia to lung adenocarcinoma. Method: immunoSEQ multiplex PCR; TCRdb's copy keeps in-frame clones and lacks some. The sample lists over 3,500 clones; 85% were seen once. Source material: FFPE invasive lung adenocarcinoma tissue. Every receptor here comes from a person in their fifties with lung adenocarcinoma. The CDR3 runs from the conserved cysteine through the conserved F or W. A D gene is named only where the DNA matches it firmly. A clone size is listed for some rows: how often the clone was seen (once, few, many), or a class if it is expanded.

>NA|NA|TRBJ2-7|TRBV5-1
CASSLANSYEQYF
TGCGCCAGCAGCTTGGCCAATTCCTACGAGCAGTACTTC
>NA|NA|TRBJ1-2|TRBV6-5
CASSYNLAIQDGYTF
TGTGCCAGCAGTTACAATTTAGCTATCCAGGATGGCTACACCTTC
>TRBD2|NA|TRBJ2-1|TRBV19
CASSTISGSSYNEQFF
TGTGCCAGTAGTACCATTAGCGGGAGCTCCTACAATGAGCAGTTCTTC
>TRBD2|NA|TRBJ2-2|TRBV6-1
CASSRTSGTSGELFF
TGTGCCAGCAGTAGGACTAGCGGGACTTCCGGGGAGCTGTTTTTT
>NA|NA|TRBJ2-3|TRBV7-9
CASSSGGLFTDTQYF
TGTGCCAGCAGCTCCGGAGGACTATTCACAGATACGCAGTATTTT
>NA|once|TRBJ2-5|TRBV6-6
CASSKNRRSIQETQYF
TGTGCCAGCAGTAAAAATCGACGGAGCATCCAAGAGACCCAGTACTTC
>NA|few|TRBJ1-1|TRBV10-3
CAISEGDLNTEAFF
TGTGCCATCAGTGAAGGGGACTTGAACACTGAAGCTTTCTTT
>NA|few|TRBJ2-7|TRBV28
CASSSPNRGGTYEQYF
TGTGCCAGCAGTTCACCGAACAGGGGAGGCACCTACGAGCAGTACTTC
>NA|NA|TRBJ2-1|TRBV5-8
CASSPRYGRGGNEQFF
TGTGCCAGCAGCCCCCGTTATGGCAGGGGGGGAAATGAGCAGTTCTTC
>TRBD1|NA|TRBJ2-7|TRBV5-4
CASSLGRDSSYEQYF
TGTGCCAGCAGCCTCGGCCGGGACAGCTCCTACGAGCAGTACTTC
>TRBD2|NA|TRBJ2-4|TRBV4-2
CASSRTSARGVAKNIQYF
TGTGCCAGCAGCAGGACTAGCGCGAGGGGGGTAGCCAAAAACATTCAGTACTTC
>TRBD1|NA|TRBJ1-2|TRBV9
CASSVDGRGQGDSGYTF
TGTGCCAGCAGCGTAGACGGGAGAGGACAGGGGGATTCTGGCTACACCTTC
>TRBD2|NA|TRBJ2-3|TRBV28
CASSFVAGATDTQYF
TGTGCCAGCAGTTTTGTAGCGGGAGCCACAGATACGCAGTATTTT
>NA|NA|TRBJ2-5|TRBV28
CASSLRQGGAETQYF
TGTGCCAGCAGTTTACGCCAGGGGGGAGCAGAGACCCAGTACTTC
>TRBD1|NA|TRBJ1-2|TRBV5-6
CASSLGPDRDYGYTF
TGTGCCAGCAGCCTAGGACCGGACAGGGACTATGGCTACACCTTC
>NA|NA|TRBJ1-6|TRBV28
CASSLSEGLSSPLHF
TGTGCCAGCAGTTTATCCGAGGGGTTAAGTTCACCCCTCCACTTT
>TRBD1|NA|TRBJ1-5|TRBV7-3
CAISDGTGEDQPQHF
TGTGCCATCTCGGATGGGACAGGGGAGGATCAGCCCCAGCATTTT
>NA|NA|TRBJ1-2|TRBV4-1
CASSQDLKYGYTF
TGCGCCAGCAGCCAAGATCTGAAGTATGGCTACACCTTC
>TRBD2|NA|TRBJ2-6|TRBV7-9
CASNSRGGTGANVLTF
TGTGCCAGCAATTCCCGGGGAGGGACTGGGGCCAACGTCCTGACTTTC
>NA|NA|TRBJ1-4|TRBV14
CASSQDRQTNEKLFF
TGTGCCAGCAGCCAAGATCGTCAGACTAATGAAAAACTGTTTTTT
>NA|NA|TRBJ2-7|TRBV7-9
CASSLRDGSSYEQYF
TGTGCCAGCAGCTTAAGGGACGGGAGCTCCTACGAGCAGTACTTC
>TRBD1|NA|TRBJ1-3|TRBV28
CASSSPGQGSGNTIYF
TGTGCCAGCAGTTCACCGGGACAGGGCTCTGGAAACACCATATATTTT
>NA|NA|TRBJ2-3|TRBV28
CASSRGSYTDTQYF
TGTGCCAGCAGTCGGGGGTCGTACACAGATACGCAGTATTTT
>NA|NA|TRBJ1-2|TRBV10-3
CAISESGRHYGYTF
TGTGCCATCAGTGAGTCCGGTAGGCACTATGGCTACACCTTC
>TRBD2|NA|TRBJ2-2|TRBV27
CASSLSIGLADTGELFF
TGTGCCAGCAGTTTATCTATTGGACTAGCGGACACCGGGGAGCTGTTTTTT
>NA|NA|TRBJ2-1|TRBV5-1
CASSWYNEQFF
TGCGCCAGCAGCTGGTACAATGAGCAGTTCTTC
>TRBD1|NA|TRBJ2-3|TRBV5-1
CASSLRDRGDTQYF
TGCGCCAGCAGCTTAAGAGACAGGGGGGATACGCAGTATTTT
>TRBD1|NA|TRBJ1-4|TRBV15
CATSYRTGSKEKLFF
TGTGCCACCAGTTACCGGACAGGGTCAAAAGAAAAACTGTTTTTT
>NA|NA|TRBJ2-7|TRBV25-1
CASTLREVSYEQYF
TGTGCCAGCACGTTGAGGGAGGTTTCCTACGAGCAGTACTTC
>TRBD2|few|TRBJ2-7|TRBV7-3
CASSLSLAGVSIYEQYF
TGTGCCAGCAGCTTAAGCCTAGCGGGAGTTTCCATTTACGAGCAGTACTTC
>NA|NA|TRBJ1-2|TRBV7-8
CASSLVGGANYGYTF
TGTGCCAGCAGCTTAGTGGGGGGAGCTAACTATGGCTACACCTTC
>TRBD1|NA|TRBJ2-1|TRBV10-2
CASSRDRSNEQFF
TGCGCCAGCTCAAGGGACAGGTCGAATGAGCAGTTCTTC